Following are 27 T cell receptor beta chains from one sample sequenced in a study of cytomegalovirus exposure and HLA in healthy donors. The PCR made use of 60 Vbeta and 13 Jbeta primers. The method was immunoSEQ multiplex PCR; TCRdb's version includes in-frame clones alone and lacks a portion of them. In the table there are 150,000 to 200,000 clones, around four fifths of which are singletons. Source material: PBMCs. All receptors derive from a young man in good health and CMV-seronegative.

The CDR3 coding sequence is TGTGCCAGCACCCGCAACAGAGGGCCTGAAGCTTTCTTT. Its protein product is CASTRNRGPEAFF. This chain links TRBV6-6 with TRBJ1-1; D is unclear. V was clipped by 7 bases and J by 6 bases, with 15 bases between them. CDR1 is MNHNY, CDR2 SVGAGI, per germline (reference sequence). This CDR3 region has 13 residues.

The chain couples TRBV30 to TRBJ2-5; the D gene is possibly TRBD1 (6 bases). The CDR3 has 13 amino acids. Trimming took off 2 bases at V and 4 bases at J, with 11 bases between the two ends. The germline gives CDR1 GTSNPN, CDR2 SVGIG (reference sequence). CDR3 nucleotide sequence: TGTGCCTGGAGTTCAGGGGTGGGAGAGACCCAGTACTTC. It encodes CAWSSGVGETQYF. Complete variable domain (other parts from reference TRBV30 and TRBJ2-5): SQTIHQWPATLVQPVGSPLSLECTVEGTSNPNLYWYRQAAGRGLQLLFYSVGIGQISSEVPQNLSASRPQDRQFILSSKKLLLSDSGFYLCAWSSGVGETQYFGPGTRLLVL.

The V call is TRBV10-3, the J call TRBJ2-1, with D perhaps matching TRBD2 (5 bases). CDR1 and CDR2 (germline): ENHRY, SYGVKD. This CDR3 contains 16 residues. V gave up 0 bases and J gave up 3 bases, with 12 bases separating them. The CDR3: CAISESQLGSYNEQFF. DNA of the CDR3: TGTGCCATCAGTGAGTCCCAACTAGGGAGCTACAATGAGCAGTTCTTC.

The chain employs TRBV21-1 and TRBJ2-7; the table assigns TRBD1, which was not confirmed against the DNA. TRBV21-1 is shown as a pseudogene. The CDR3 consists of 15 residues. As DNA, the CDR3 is TGTGCCAGCAGCCGAGGGACAGGGGGCCGATACGAGCAGTACTTC. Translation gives CASSRGTGGRYEQYF.

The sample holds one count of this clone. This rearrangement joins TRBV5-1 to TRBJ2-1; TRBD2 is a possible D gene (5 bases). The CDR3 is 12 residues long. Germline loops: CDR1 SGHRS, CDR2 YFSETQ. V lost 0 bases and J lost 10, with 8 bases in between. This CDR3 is CASSLGTGEQFF. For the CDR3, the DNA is TGCGCCAGCAGCTTGGGAACGGGAGAGCAGTTCTTC. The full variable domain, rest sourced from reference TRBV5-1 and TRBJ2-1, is KAGVTQTPRYLIKTRGQQVTLSCSPISGHRSVSWYQQTPGQGLQFLFEYFSETQRNKGNFPGRFSGRQFSNSRSEMNVSTLELGDSALYLCASSLGTGEQFFGPGTRLTVL.

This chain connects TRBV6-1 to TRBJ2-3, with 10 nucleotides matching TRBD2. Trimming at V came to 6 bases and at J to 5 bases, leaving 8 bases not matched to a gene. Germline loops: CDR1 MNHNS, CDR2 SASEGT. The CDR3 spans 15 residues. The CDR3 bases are TGTGCCAGCAGGGGTGCGGGACTAGCGAGAGATACGCAGTATTTT. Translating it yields CASRGAGLARDTQYF.

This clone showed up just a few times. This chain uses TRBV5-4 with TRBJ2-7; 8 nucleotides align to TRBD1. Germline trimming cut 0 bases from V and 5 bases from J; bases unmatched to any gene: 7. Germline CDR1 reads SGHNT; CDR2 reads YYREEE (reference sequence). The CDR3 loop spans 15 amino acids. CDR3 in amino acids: CASSLGQGISDEQYF. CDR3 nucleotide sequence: TGTGCCAGCAGCTTGGGACAGGGGATTTCTGACGAGCAGTACTTC. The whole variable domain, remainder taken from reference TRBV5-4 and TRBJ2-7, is ETGVTQSPTHLIKTRGQQVTLRCSSQSGHNTVSWYQQALGQGPQFIFQYYREEENGRGNFPPRFSGLQFPNYSSELNVNALELDDSALYLCASSLGQGISDEQYFGPGTRLTVT.

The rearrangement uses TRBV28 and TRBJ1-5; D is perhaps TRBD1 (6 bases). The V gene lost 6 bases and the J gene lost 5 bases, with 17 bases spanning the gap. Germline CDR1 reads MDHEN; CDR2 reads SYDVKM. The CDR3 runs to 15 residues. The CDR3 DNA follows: TGTGCCAGCAGCACCCCGGGACAAGGGCATCAGCCCCAGCATTTT. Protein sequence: CASSTPGQGHQPQHF.

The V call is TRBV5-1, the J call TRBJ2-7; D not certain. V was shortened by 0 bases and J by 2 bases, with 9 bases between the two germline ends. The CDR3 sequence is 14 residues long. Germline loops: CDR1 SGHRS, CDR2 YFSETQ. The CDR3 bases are TGCGCCAGCAGCTTGGGACTTATAGCCTACGAGCAGTACTTC. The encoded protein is CASSLGLIAYEQYF.

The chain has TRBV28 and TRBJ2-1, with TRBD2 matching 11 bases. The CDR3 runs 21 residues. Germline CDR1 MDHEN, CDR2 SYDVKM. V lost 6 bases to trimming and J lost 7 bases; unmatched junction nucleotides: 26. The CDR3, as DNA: TGTGCCAGCAGCACAGGCGCCCCGTCGGAGGATAGCGGGGGGGAGGTGAATGAGCAGTTCTTC. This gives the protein CASSTGAPSEDSGGEVNEQFF.

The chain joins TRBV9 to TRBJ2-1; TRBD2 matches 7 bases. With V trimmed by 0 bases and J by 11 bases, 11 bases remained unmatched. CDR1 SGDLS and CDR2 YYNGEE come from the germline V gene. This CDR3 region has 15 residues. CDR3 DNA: TGTGCCAGCAGCGTAGGGGGGAGACTAGCCCTTAAGCAGTTCTTC. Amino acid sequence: CASSVGGRLALKQFF.

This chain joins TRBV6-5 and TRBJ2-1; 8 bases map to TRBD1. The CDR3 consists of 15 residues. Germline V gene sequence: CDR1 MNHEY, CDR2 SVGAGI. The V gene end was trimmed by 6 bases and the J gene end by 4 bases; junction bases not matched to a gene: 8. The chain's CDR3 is CASSQTGGPYNEQFF. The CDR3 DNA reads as TGTGCCAGCAGCCAAACAGGGGGACCATACAATGAGCAGTTCTTC.

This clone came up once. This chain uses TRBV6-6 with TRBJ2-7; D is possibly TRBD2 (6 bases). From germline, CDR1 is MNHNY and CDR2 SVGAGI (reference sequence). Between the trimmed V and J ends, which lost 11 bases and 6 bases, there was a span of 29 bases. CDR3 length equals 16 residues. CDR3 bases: TGTGCCTCCCACTCCACTCCCGGGACTGGAAAGGGCGAGCAGTACTTC. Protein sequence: CASHSTPGTGKGEQYF.

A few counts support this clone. The CDR3 DNA reads as TGCGCCAGCAGCGACGTGTCGGGGGGAGGGCCGTCTGGGGAGCTGTTTTTT. Amino acid sequence: CASSDVSGGGPSGELFF. This rearrangement joins TRBV5-1 to TRBJ2-2, with 7 bases fitting TRBD2. The CDR3 loop spans 17 amino acids. The J segment lost 8 bases and the V segment lost 4 bases, leaving 17 bases of the junction unmatched. The V gene's germline CDR1 is SGHRS and CDR2 YFSETQ.

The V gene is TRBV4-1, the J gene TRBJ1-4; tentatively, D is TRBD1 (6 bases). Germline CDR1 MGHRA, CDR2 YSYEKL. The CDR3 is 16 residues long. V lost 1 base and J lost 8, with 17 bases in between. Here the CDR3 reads CASSQGGGAGEEKLFF. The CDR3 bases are TGCGCCAGCAGCCAAGGAGGGGGGGCAGGGGAGGAAAAACTGTTTTTT.

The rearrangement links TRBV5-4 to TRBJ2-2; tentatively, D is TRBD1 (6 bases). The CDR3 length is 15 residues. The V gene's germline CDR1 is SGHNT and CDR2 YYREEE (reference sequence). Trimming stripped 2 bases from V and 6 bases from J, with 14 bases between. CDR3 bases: TGTGCCAGCAGCTTTGAAGGGGGAGTGTCCGGGGAGCTGTTTTTT. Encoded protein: CASSFEGGVSGELFF. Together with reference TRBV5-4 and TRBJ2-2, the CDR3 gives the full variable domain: ETGVTQSPTHLIKTRGQQVTLRCSSQSGHNTVSWYQQALGQGPQFIFQYYREEENGRGNFPPRFSGLQFPNYSSELNVNALELDDSALYLCASSFEGGVSGELFFGEGSRLTVL.

Written as DNA, the CDR3 is TGTGCCAGTAGTCCAGGGAGGGACAGGGGATACACAGATACGCAGTATTTT. Translation: CASSPGRDRGYTDTQYF. The chain combines TRBV19 with TRBJ2-3; 10 nucleotides agree with TRBD1. CDR3 length: 17 amino acids. The germline CDR1 and CDR2 sequences are LNHDA and SQIVND (reference sequence). The ends lost 5 bases at V and 2 bases at J; junction bases unmatched: 10. Filled out from reference TRBV19 and TRBJ2-3, the complete variable domain reads DGGITQSPKYLFRKEGQNVTLSCEQNLNHDAMYWYRQDPGQGLRLIYYSQIVNDFQKGDIAEGYSVSREKKESFPLTVTSAQKNPTAFYLCASSPGRDRGYTDTQYFGPGTRLTVL.

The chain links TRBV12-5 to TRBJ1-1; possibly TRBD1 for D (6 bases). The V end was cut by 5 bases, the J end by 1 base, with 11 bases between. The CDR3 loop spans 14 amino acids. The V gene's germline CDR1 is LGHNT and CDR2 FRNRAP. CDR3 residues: CASGPEGGNTEAFF. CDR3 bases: TGTGCTAGTGGTCCCGAAGGGGGGAACACTGAAGCTTTCTTT.

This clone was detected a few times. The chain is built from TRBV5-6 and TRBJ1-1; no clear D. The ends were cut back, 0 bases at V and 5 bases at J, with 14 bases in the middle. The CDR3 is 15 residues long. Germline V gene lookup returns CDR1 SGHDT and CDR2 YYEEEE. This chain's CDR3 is CASSLGGKWVTEAFF. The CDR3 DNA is TGTGCCAGCAGCTTGGGAGGAAAGTGGGTTACTGAAGCTTTCTTT. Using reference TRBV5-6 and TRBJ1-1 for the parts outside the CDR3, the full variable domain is DAGVTQSPTHLIKTRGQQVTLRCSPKSGHDTVSWYQQALGQGPQFIFQYYEEEERQRGNFPDRFSGHQFPNYSSELNVNALLLGDSALYLCASSLGGKWVTEAFFGQGTRLTVV.

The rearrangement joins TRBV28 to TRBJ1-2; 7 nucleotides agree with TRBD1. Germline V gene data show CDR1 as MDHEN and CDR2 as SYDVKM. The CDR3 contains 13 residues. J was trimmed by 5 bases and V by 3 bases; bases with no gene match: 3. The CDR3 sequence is CASSFGDSYGYTF. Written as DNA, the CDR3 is TGTGCCAGCAGTTTCGGGGACAGTTATGGCTACACCTTC.

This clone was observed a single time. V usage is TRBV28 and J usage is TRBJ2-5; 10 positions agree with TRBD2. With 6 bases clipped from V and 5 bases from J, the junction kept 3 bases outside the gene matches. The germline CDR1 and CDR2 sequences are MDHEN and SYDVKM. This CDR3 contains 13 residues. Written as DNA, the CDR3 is TGTGCCAGCAGGCTAGCGGGGGTTGAGACCCAGTACTTC. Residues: CASRLAGVETQYF.

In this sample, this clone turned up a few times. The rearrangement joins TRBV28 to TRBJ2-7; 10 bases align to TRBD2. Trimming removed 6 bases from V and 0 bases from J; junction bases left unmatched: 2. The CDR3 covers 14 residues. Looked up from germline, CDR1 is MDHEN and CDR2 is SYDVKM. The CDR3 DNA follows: TGTGCCAGCAGGACTAGCGGGCCCTCCTACGAGCAGTACTTC. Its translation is CASRTSGPSYEQYF.

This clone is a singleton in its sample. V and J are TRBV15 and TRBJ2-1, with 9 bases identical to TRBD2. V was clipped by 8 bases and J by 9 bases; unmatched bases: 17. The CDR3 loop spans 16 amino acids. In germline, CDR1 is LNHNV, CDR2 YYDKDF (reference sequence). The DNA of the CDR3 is TGTGCCACCGAGCCGGGCTTCTTAGCGGGAGACAGTGAGCAGTTCTTC. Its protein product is CATEPGFLAGDSEQFF.

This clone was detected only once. In nucleotides, the CDR3 is TGTGCCAGTAGTATGGGCCAGGGTAAAAACATTCAGTACTTC. It yields the protein CASSMGQGKNIQYF. V and J are TRBV19 and TRBJ2-4, with a tentative D call TRBD1 (5 bases). V lost 3 bases and J lost 4, with 10 bases in between. The CDR3 extends over 14 amino acids. The germline V gene encodes CDR1 LNHDA and CDR2 SQIVND (reference sequence).

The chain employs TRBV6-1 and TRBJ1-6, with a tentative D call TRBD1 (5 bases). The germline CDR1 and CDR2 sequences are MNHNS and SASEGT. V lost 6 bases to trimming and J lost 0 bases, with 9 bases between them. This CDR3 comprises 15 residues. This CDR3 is CASSLGDSYNSPLHF. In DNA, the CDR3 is TGTGCCAGCAGCCTAGGGGACTCCTATAATTCACCCCTCCACTTT.

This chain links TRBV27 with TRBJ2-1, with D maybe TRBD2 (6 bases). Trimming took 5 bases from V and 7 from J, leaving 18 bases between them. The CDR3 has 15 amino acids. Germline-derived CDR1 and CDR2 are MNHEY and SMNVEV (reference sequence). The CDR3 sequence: CASSLSVGLRNEQFF. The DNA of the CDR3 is TGTGCCAGCAGTCTTTCCGTGGGACTTAGGAATGAGCAGTTCTTC.

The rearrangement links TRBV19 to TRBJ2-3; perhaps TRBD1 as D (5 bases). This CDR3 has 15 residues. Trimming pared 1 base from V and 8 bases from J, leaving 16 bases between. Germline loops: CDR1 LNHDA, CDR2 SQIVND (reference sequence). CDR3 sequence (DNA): TGTGCCAGTAGTATAGGGAGCAGGGCAGGAGTTACGCAGTATTTT. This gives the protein CASSIGSRAGVTQYF.